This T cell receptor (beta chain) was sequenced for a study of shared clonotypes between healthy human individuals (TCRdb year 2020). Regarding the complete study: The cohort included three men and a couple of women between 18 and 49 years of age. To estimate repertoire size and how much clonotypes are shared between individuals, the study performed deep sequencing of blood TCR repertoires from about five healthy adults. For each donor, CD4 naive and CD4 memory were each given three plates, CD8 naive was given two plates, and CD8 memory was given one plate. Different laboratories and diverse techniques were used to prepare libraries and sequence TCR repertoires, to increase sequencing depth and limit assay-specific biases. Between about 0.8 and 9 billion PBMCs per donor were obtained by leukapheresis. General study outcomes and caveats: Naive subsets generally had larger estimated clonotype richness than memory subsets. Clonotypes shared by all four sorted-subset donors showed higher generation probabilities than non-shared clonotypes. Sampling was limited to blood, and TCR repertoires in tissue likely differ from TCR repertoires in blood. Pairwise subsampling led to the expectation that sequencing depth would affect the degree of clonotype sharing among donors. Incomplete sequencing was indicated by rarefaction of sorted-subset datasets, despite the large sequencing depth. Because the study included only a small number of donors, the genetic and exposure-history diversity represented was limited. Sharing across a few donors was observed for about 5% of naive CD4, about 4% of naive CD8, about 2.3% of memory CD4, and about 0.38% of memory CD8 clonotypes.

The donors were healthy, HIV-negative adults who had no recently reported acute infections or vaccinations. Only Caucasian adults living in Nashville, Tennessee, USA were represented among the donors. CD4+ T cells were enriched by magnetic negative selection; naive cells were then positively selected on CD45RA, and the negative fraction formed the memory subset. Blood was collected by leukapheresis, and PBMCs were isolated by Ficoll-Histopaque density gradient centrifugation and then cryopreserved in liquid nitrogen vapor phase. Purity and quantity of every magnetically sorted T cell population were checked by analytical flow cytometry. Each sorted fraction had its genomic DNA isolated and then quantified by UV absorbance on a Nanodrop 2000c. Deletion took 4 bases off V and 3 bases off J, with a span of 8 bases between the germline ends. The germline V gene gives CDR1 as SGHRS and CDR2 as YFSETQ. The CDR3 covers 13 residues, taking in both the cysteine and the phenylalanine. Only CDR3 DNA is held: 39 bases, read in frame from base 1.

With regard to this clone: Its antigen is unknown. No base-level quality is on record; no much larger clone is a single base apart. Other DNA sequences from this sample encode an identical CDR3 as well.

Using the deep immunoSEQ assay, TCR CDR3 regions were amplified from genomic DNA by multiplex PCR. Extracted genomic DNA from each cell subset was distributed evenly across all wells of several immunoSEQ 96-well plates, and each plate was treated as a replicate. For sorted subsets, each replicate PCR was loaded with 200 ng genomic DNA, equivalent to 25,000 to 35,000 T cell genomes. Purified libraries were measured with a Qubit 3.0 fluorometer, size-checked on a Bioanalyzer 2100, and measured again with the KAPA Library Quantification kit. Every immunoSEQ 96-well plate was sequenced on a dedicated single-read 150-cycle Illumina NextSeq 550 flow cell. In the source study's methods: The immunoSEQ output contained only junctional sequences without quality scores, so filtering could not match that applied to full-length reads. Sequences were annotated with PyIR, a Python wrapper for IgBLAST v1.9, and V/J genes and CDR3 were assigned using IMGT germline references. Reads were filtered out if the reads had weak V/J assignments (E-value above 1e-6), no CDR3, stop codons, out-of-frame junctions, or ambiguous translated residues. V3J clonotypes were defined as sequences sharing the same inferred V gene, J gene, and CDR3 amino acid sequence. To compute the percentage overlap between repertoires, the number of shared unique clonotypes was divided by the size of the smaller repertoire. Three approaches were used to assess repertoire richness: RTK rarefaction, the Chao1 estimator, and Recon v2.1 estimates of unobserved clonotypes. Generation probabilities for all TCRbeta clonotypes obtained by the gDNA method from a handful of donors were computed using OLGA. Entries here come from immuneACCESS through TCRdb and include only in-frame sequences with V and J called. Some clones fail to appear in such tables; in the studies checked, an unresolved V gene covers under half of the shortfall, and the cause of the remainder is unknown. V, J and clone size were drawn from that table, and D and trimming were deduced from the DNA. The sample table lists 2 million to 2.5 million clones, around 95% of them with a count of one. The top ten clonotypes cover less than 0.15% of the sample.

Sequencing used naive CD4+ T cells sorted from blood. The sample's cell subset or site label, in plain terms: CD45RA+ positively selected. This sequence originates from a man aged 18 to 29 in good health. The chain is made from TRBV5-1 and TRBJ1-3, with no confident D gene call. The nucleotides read TGCGCCAGCAGCCTTGAGGGTGGAAACACCATATATTTT. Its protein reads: CASSLEGGNTIYF.